This T cell receptor (beta chain) came from a study of T-cell reconstitution after alpha-beta-depleted transplantation in children. Preparation of the TCRbeta library used unique molecular identifiers. TCRdb fed the PCR reads into MiXCR, producing one record per CDR3 protein. The sample lists hundreds of thousands of distinct CDR3 sequences, around 15% occurring once. This clonotype has at least ten counts. The length of the CDR3 is 12 residues. Trimming left V 1 base short and J 6 bases short, with 5 bases between. Per the germline V gene, CDR1 is LNHNV and CDR2 is YYDKDF (reference sequence). The chain links TRBV15 to TRBJ2-3; D is ambiguous. The sample here was PBMCs, mostly from graft donor cells, taken 360 days after TCRalphabeta/CD19-depleted stem cell transplant. The clonotype comes from a male patient between 10 and 17 years old who had a stem cell transplant for acute lymphoblastic leukemia, so the T cells may come from the graft donor. CDR3 amino acids: CATSRVRDTQYF. CDR3 nucleotide sequence: TGTGCCACCAGCAGAGTAAGGGATACGCAGTATTTT. Together with reference TRBV15 and TRBJ2-3, the CDR3 gives the full variable domain: DAMVIQNPRYQVTQFGKPVTLSCSQTLNHNVMYWYQQKSSQAPKLLFHYYDKDFNNEADTPDNFQSRRPNTSFCFLDIRSPGLGDTAMYLCATSRVRDTQYFGPGTRLTVL.